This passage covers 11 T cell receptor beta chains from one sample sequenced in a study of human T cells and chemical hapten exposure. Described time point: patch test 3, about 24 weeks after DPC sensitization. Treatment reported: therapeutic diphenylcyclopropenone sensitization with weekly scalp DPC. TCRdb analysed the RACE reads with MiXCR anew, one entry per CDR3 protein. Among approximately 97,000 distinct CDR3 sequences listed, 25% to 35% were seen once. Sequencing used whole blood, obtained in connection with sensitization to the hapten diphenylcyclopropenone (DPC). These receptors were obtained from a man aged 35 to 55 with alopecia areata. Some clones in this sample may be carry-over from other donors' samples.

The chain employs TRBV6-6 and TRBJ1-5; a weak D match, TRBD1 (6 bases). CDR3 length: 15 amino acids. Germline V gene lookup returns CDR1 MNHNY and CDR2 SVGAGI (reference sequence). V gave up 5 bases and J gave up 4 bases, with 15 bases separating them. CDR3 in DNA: TGTGCCAGCAGTAAAGGACAGTCGACAAATCAGCCCCAGCATTTT. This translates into CASSKGQSTNQPQHF.

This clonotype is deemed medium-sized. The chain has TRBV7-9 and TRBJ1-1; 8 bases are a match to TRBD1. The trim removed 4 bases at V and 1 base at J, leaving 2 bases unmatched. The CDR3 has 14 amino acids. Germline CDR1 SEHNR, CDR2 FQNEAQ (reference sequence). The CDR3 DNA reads TGTGCCAGCAGCTCCGGACAGGGGAACACTGAAGCTTTCTTT. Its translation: CASSSGQGNTEAFF.

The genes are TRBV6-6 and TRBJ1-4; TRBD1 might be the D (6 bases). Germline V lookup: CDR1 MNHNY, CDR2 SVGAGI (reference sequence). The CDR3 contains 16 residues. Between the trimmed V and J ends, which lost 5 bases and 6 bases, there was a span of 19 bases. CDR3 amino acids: CASSAATGRADEKLFF. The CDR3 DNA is TGTGCCAGCAGTGCCGCGACAGGACGGGCTGATGAAAAACTGTTTTTT.

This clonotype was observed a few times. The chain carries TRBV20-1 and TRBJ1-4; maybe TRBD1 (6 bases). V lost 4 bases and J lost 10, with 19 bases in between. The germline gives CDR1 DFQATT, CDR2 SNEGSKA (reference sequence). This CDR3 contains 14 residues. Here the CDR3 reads CSATGGTPGGKLFF. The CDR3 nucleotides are TGCAGTGCTACCGGGGGGACACCGGGGGGAAAACTGTTTTTT.

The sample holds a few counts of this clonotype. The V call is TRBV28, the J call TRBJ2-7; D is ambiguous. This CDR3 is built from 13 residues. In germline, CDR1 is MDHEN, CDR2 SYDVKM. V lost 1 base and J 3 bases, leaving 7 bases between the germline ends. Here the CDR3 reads CASSLSEFYEQYF. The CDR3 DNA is TGTGCCAGCAGTTTATCCGAGTTCTACGAGCAGTACTTC.

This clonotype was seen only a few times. As DNA, the CDR3 is TGTGCCAGCAGTTTAATGACAGGGGCAAGCAATCAGCCCCAGCATTTT. Its translation is CASSLMTGASNQPQHF. The rearrangement links TRBV12-3 or TRBV12-4 to TRBJ1-5; TRBD1 agrees at 8 bases. The CDR3 runs 16 residues. The J segment lost 1 base and the V segment lost 2 bases, leaving 4 bases of the junction unmatched.

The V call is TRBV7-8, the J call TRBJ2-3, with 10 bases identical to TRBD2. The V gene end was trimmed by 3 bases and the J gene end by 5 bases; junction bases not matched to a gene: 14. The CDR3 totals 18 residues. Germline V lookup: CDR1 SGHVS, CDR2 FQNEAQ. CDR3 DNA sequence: TGTGCCAGCAGCTTTACTAATGGGCTAGCGGGAGCAGAAGATACGCAGTATTTT. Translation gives CASSFTNGLAGAEDTQYF.

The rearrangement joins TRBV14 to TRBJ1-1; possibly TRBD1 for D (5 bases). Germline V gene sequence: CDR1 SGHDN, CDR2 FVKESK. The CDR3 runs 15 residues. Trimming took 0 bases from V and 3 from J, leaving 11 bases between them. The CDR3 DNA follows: TGTGCCAGCAGCCAAGATCCCGACAGCTACACTGAAGCTTTCTTT. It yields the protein CASSQDPDSYTEAFF. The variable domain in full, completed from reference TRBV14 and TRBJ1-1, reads EAGVTQFPSHSVIEKGQTVTLRCDPISGHDNLYWYRRVMGKEIKFLLHFVKESKQDESGMPNNRFLAERTGGTYSTLKVQPAELEDSGVYFCASSQDPDSYTEAFFGQGTRLTVV.

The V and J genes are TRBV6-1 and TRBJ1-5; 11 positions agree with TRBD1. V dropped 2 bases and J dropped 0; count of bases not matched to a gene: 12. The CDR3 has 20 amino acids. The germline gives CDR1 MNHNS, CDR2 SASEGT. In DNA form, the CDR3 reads TGTGCCAGCAGTGAACGTAACAAGGGACAGGGGGTTGGTAGCAATCAGCCCCAGCATTTT. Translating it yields CASSERNKGQGVGSNQPQHF.

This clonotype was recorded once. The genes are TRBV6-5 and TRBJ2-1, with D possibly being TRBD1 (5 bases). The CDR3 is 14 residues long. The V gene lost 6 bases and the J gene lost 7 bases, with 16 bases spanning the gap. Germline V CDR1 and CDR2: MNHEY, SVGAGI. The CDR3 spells CASSPGPPQNEQFF. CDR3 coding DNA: TGTGCCAGCAGCCCAGGGCCCCCCCAAAATGAGCAGTTCTTC.

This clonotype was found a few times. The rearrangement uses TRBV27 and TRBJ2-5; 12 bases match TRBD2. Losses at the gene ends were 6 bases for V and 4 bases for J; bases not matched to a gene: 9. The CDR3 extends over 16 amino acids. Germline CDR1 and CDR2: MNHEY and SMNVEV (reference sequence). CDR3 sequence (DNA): TGTGCCAGCAGCCTGGGACTAGCGGGCTCGGGAGAGACCCAGTACTTC. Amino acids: CASSLGLAGSGETQYF.